These 32 T cell receptor beta chains were sequenced from one sample in a study of T cell clonality in common variable immunodeficiency (dated by TCRdb to about 2015). These receptors have no known antigen. The paper's findings and limits, for the study overall: Fewer deletions and N-nucleotide insertions were reportedly observed in CVID TCRbeta sequences, and highly modified clones with 13 or more V deletions were reportedly absent from CVID TCRbeta sequences.

The library came from the immunoSEQ multiplex PCR assay. Held by TCRdb, this immuneACCESS table contains in-frame sequences only and omits some clones. Under half of the omission traces to an unresolved V gene where checked; the cause of the rest is unknown. The sample's table lists a count of some 8,200 clones. Jointly, the top ten make up 3.5% to 4.5% of the sample. Sequenced sample: peripheral blood mononuclear cells. Source of these receptors: a human donor with common variable immunodeficiency.

In regard to this clone: The read halts 3 residues ahead of the CDR3 end, with the missing end drawn from the germline J gene. The V gene is TRBV18, the J gene TRBJ2-7, with TRBD2 matching 13 bases. This CDR3 has 15 amino acids. Germline CDR1 and CDR2: KGHSH and LQKENI. The V segment lost 3 bases and the J segment 5 bases; nucleotides outside the gene matches: 4. The CDR3 protein is CASSPPTSGGDEQYF. CDR3 DNA, as far as it was read: TGTGCCAGCTCACCGCCTACTAGCGGGGGGGACGAG.

On this clone: Read coverage stops 3 residues before the CDR3 terminus; the germline J gene supplies the remainder. The chain recombines TRBV7-6 with TRBJ2-7; D is unclear. Germline CDR1 is SGHVS and CDR2 is FNYEAQ. CDR3 length equals 15 residues. Trimming removed 2 bases from V and 2 bases from J, with 13 bases in between. The CDR3 DNA, read in part, is TGTGCCAGCAGCTTATCTGGGCAGGCCCCCTACGAG. It is translated as CASSLSGQAPYE. The whole CDR3 protein is CASSLSGQAPYEQYF.

Points on this clone: The read terminates 3 residues ahead of where the CDR3 ends, so the germline J gene completes it. J is TRBJ1-5 and V is TRBV18; D is ambiguous. Trimming shortened V by 4 bases and J by 9 bases, and 19 bases separated the two germline ends. The germline V gene has CDR1 KGHSH and CDR2 LQKENI. The CDR3 has 15 residues. The CDR3 DNA, read in part, is TGTGCCAGCTCACTCCGGGAGACTACTCGTGGGCCC. Its translation: CASSLRETTRGP. The entire CDR3 is CASSLRETTRGPQHF. The variable domain in full, completed from reference TRBV18 and TRBJ1-5, reads NAGVMQNPRHLVRRRGQEARLRCSPMKGHSHVYWYRQLPEEGLKFMVYLQKENIIDESGMPKERFSAEFPKEGPSILRIQQVVRGDSAAYFCASSLRETTRGPQHFGDGTRLSIL.

This clone shows up as medium-sized by frequency. The CDR3 is cut off 3 residues early in the read; its end comes from the germline J gene. The J gene is TRBJ2-5, the V gene TRBV19; tentative D call: TRBD2 (6 bases). Germline CDR1 is LNHDA and CDR2 is SQIVND (reference sequence). Trimming removed 7 bases from V and 5 bases from J, with 11 bases in between. This CDR3 is 12 amino acids long. CDR3 DNA (partial): TGTGCCAGTAAAGGAGGGGAGGAGACC. It specifies CASKGGEET. The complete CDR3 protein is CASKGGEETQYF.

By frequency, this clone is medium-sized. Read sequence stops 3 residues before the CDR3 end, and the germline J gene provides the missing end. This chain connects TRBV18 to TRBJ2-5; D may correspond to TRBD1 or TRBD2 (5 bases each). The CDR3 contains 13 residues. Looked up from germline, CDR1 is KGHSH and CDR2 is LQKENI. V was trimmed by 8 bases and J by 1 base, leaving 11 bases between them. CDR3 bases read: TGTGCCAGCACACTAGGGGTCCAAGAGACC. Translation gives CASTLGVQET. In full, the CDR3 reads CASTLGVQETQYF.

This clone counts as medium-sized by frequency. The sequence runs out 3 residues before the end of the CDR3; the remainder is reconstructed from the germline J gene. V usage is TRBV10-3 and J usage is TRBJ2-7; the match to TRBD1 covers 7 bases. J was trimmed by 6 bases and V by 2 bases; bases with no gene match: 4. In germline, CDR1 is ENHRY, CDR2 SYGVKD. This CDR3 has 13 amino acids. Partial CDR3 DNA: TGTGCCATCAGTGAGGACAGGGCTGGCGAG. Protein: CAISEDRAGE. The entire CDR3 sequence reads CAISEDRAGEQYF.

Points on this clone: The CDR3 goes on 3 residues after the read ends, and that part is filled in from the germline J gene. The chain employs TRBV19 and TRBJ2-7; possible D gene TRBD1, 5 bases. CDR3 length: 14 amino acids. Germline CDR1 is LNHDA and CDR2 is SQIVND (reference sequence). V was clipped by 5 bases and J by 0 bases, with 11 bases between them. The CDR3 sequence is CASSSLGVSYEQYF. The CDR3 bases that were read are TGTGCCAGTAGTTCCCTAGGGGTCTCCTACGAG.

About this clone: Sequencing ends 3 residues short of the CDR3 end; the germline J gene provides the rest. V usage is TRBV10-2 and J usage is TRBJ1-5; no reliable D call. V was clipped by 5 bases and J by 3 bases, with 8 bases between them. Germline V gives CDR1 WSHSY, CDR2 SAAADI. The CDR3 has 13 residues. The CDR3 here is CASSPRFNQPQHF. CDR3 DNA, as far as it was read: TGCGCCAGCAGTCCCAGATTCAATCAGCCC.

This clone is identified as medium-sized from frequency. Sequencing ends 3 residues short of the CDR3 end; the germline J gene provides the rest. The rearrangement links TRBV28 to TRBJ1-2; 8 positions match TRBD1. Germline loops: CDR1 MDHEN, CDR2 SYDVKM. V lost 6 bases to trimming and J lost 2 bases; unmatched junction nucleotides: 5. The CDR3 extends over 14 amino acids. CDR3 DNA, as far as it was read: TGTGCCAGCAGGGGCCGGACAGGGAACTATGGC. This translates into CASRGRTGNYG. The entire CDR3 protein is CASRGRTGNYGYTF.

Turning to this clone: The read gets to within 3 residues of the CDR3 end, and the germline J gene fills in the rest. The chain couples TRBV11-3 to TRBJ2-7, with TRBD1 matching 8 bases. CDR1 is SGHNT and CDR2 is YENEEA in the germline V gene. Trimming at V came to 5 bases and at J to 2 bases, leaving 5 bases not matched to a gene. The CDR3 totals 14 residues. The CDR3 DNA, read in part, is TGTGCCAGCAGCCCCAGGGACAGGACCTACGAG. This encodes CASSPRDRTYE. In full, the CDR3 is CASSPRDRTYEQYF.

This clone is identified as medium-sized from frequency. The read is 3 residues too short to cover the CDR3 end, so that end is filled in from the germline J gene. This chain links TRBV7-9 with TRBJ1-1, with 9 bases that match TRBD1. In germline, CDR1 is SEHNR, CDR2 FQNEAQ (reference sequence). The CDR3 covers 14 residues. The CDR3 spells CASSSGTGRMDAFF. CDR3 DNA (partial): TGTGCCAGCAGCTCCGGGACAGGGCGGATGGAT.

On this clone itself: The missing CDR3 end, 3 residues past where the read stops, is filled in from the germline J gene. The V and J genes are TRBV18 and TRBJ1-1, with D possibly matching TRBD1 (5 bases). The germline V gene encodes CDR1 KGHSH and CDR2 LQKENI. Trimming stripped 2 bases from V and 4 bases from J, with 17 bases between. The CDR3 sequence is 16 residues long. The CDR3 loop is CASSPGASVTGTEAFF. The covered CDR3 bases are TGTGCCAGCTCACCAGGGGCATCGGTAACGGGCACTGAA.

As regards this clone: The sequence runs out 3 residues before the end of the CDR3; the remainder is reconstructed from the germline J gene. The chain couples TRBV19 to TRBJ2-5; 9 bases fit TRBD2. V lost 3 bases, J lost 5 bases, and 1 base stayed unmatched. CDR1 is LNHDA, CDR2 SQIVND, per germline (reference sequence). CDR3 length: 13 amino acids. Partial CDR3 DNA: TGTGCCAGTAGTATCCTAGCGGGGGAGACC. This codes for CASSILAGET. The full CDR3 sequence reads CASSILAGETQYF.

Turning to this clone: Sequencing ends 3 residues short of the CDR3 end; the germline J gene provides the rest. The genes are TRBV19 and TRBJ2-2; D unresolved. The CDR3 consists of 13 residues. The V gene lost 7 bases and the J gene lost 5 bases, with 11 bases spanning the gap. The germline gives CDR1 LNHDA, CDR2 SQIVND (reference sequence). CDR3 sequence reads: CASKQYGTGELFF. CDR3 DNA (partial): TGTGCCAGTAAACAGTACGGAACCGGGGAG.

Details on this clone: Sequencing ends 3 residues short of the CDR3 end; the germline J gene provides the rest. V and J are TRBV7-9 and TRBJ1-1; weak D call: TRBD1 (6 bases). The CDR3 sequence is 14 residues long. Germline V lookup: CDR1 SEHNR, CDR2 FQNEAQ (reference sequence). Trimming removed 5 bases at V and 3 bases at J, with 13 bases between. The CDR3 DNA, read in part, is TGTGCCAGCAGCCGGGGACATGAGTACACTGAA. Translated: CASSRGHEYTE. The entire CDR3 sequence reads CASSRGHEYTEAFF.

Details on this clone: Read sequence stops 3 residues before the CDR3 end, and the germline J gene provides the missing end. This rearrangement joins TRBV5-1 to TRBJ2-3; D is possibly TRBD2 (5 bases). From germline, CDR1 is SGHRS and CDR2 YFSETQ. V lost 3 bases to trimming and J lost 3 bases, with 14 bases between them. The CDR3 sequence is 15 residues long. CDR3 DNA (partial): TGCGCCAGCAGCTGGATCGGGGAGAGTACAGATACG. Translation gives CASSWIGESTDT. The complete CDR3 protein is CASSWIGESTDTQYF.

Details on this clone: The missing CDR3 end, 3 residues past where the read stops, is filled in from the germline J gene. V and J are TRBV7-6 and TRBJ2-7; 7 bases are shared with TRBD1. Germline values: CDR1 SGHVS, CDR2 FNYEAQ. V shed 2 bases and J 0 bases; nucleotides not matched to a gene: 4. The CDR3 covers 15 residues. Partial CDR3 DNA: TGTGCCAGCAGCTTAACAGGGGATGGCTCCTACGAG. Translating it yields CASSLTGDGSYE. From start to end, the CDR3 is CASSLTGDGSYEQYF.

Concerning this clone: The CDR3 end falls 3 residues outside the read, so it is completed with the germline J gene. This chain connects TRBV19 to TRBJ2-1, with 13 bases lining up with TRBD2. V dropped 4 bases and J dropped 8; count of bases not matched to a gene: 11. Germline CDR1 LNHDA, CDR2 SQIVND (reference sequence). This CDR3 contains 17 residues. The part of the CDR3 DNA that was read is TGTGCCAGTAGTAGGAAACTAGCGGGAGGGCCGTTCGATGAG. Protein product: CASSRKLAGGPFDE. The whole CDR3 protein reads CASSRKLAGGPFDEQFF.

On this clone: Coverage ceases 3 residues before the CDR3 finishes, and the germline J gene fills in the end. This chain uses TRBV19 with TRBJ1-2; a weak D match, TRBD1 (6 bases). The germline V gene encodes CDR1 LNHDA and CDR2 SQIVND (reference sequence). The CDR3 length is 13 residues. The CDR3 reads CASSFNRAEGYTF. The sequenced CDR3 bases are TGTGCCAGTAGTTTCAACAGGGCGGAAGGC.

As concerns this clone: The missing CDR3 end, 3 residues past where the read stops, is filled in from the germline J gene. The J gene is TRBJ1-6, the V gene TRBV7-9; the match to TRBD1 covers 7 bases. V shed 4 bases, J shed 6 bases, and the junction held 6 bases outside the gene matches. Germline V gene sequence: CDR1 SEHNR, CDR2 FQNEAQ (reference sequence). This CDR3 comprises 15 residues. The CDR3 spells CASSWGQISNSPLHF. The CDR3 DNA, read in part, is TGTGCCAGCAGCTGGGGACAGATTAGTAATTCACCC.

In regard to this clone: Sequencing ends 3 residues short of the CDR3 end; the germline J gene provides the rest. J is TRBJ2-1 and V is TRBV5-1; TRBD2 aligns across 8 bases. V shed 4 bases, J shed 0 bases, and the junction held 6 bases outside the gene matches. The CDR3 contains 16 residues. Germline V gene lookup returns CDR1 SGHRS and CDR2 YFSETQ. CDR3 in amino acids: CASSPIAGSSYNEQFF. The covered CDR3 bases are TGCGCCAGCAGCCCGATAGCGGGGAGCTCCTACAATGAG.

According to its frequency, this clone is medium-sized (0.01 to 0.1%). The read stops 3 residues short of the end of the CDR3; the missing end is completed from the germline J gene. The chain uses TRBV29-1 and TRBJ2-3; D possibly corresponds to TRBD1 (7 bases). V shed 7 bases and J shed 1 base, with 9 bases lying between them. Germline CDR1 and CDR2: SQVTM and ANQGSEA. The CDR3 runs to 12 residues. The CDR3 loop is CSARGGTDTQYF. The sequenced part of the CDR3 DNA is TGCAGCGCCAGGGGGGGCACAGATACG.

With regard to this clone: The read ends 3 residues early relative to the CDR3; the germline J gene fills the gap. The chain carries TRBV7-9 and TRBJ2-7; 8 nucleotides agree with TRBD2. Looked up from germline, CDR1 is SEHNR and CDR2 is FQNEAQ (reference sequence). The CDR3 extends over 15 amino acids. J gave up 5 bases and V 5 bases, and 11 bases lay outside the gene matches. The CDR3 loop reads CASSPGLPGGDEQYF. The CDR3 bases that were read are TGTGCCAGCAGCCCGGGACTTCCGGGGGGGGACGAG.

Regarding this clone: Read data end 3 residues before the CDR3 end; the end is taken from the germline J gene. The genes are TRBV20-1 and TRBJ2-5; weak D call: TRBD2 (5 bases). Trimming shortened V by 4 bases and J by 1 base, and 7 bases separated the two germline ends. This CDR3 region has 12 residues. Germline CDR1 reads DFQATT; CDR2 reads SNEGSKA (reference sequence). The sequenced CDR3 bases are TGCAGTGCTATAGCGTCCCAAGAGACC. It translates to CSAIASQET. The full-length CDR3 reads as CSAIASQETQYF.

As for this clone: Read sequence stops 3 residues before the CDR3 end, and the germline J gene provides the missing end. The chain has TRBV19 and TRBJ1-1, with 8 bases fitting TRBD1. In germline, CDR1 is LNHDA, CDR2 SQIVND (reference sequence). Trimming cost V 4 bases and J 6 bases; bases outside gene matches: 4. CDR3 length: 13 residues. The CDR3 DNA, read in part, is TGTGCCAGTAGTAGTTACAGGGGGGCTGAA. Protein product: CASSSYRGAE. The whole CDR3 sequence is CASSSYRGAEAFF. Variable domain in full (rest from reference TRBV19 and TRBJ1-1): DGGITQSPKYLFRKEGQNVTLSCEQNLNHDAMYWYRQDPGQGLRLIYYSQIVNDFQKGDIAEGYSVSREKKESFPLTVTSAQKNPTAFYLCASSSYRGAEAFFGQGTRLTVV.

This clone is deemed medium-sized by its frequency. The CDR3 protein is CASSPSGSTDTQYF. The covered CDR3 bases are TGTGCCAGCAGTCCTAGCGGGAGCACAGATACG. The chain joins TRBV5-4 to TRBJ2-3; 8 bases are a match to TRBD2. The read terminates 3 residues before the CDR3 end, so the remaining end is supplied by the germline J gene. The CDR3 consists of 14 residues. After removal of 5 bases from V and 0 bases from J, the junction contained 2 bases not matched to a gene. Germline assignment: CDR1 SGHNT and CDR2 YYREEE (reference sequence).

On this clone itself: The read halts 3 residues ahead of the CDR3 end, with the missing end drawn from the germline J gene. This sequence joins TRBV7-2 and TRBJ1-1; 9 bases line up with TRBD1. The germline CDR1 and CDR2 sequences are SGHTA and FQGNSA. This CDR3 contains 12 residues. CDR3 DNA, as far as it was read: TGTGCCAGCAGACCCGGACAGGGGGAA. Residues: CASRPGQGE. The whole CDR3 region reads CASRPGQGEAFF. The complete variable domain, with remaining parts taken from reference TRBV7-2 and TRBJ1-1, reads GAGVSQSPSNKVTEKGKDVELRCDPISGHTALYWYRQSLGQGLEFLIYFQGNSAPDKSGLPSDRFSAERTGGSVSTLTIQRTQQEDSAVYLCASRPGQGEAFFGQGTRLTVV.

A note on this clone: The read ends 3 residues shy of where the CDR3 ends; the end is completed using the germline J gene. V gene TRBV19 combines with J gene TRBJ2-3; D is possibly TRBD1 (6 bases). Trimming removed 8 bases from V and 2 bases from J, with 23 bases in between. CDR3 length: 17 residues. Germline V gives CDR1 LNHDA, CDR2 SQIVND (reference sequence). The sequenced CDR3 bases are TGTGCCAGTTCCAAGACAGGAAGCGGTTTTCACACAGATACG. Translated: CASSKTGSGFHTDT. The whole CDR3 sequence reads CASSKTGSGFHTDTQYF.

This clone is called medium-sized based on its frequency. The observed sequence ends 3 residues before the CDR3 terminus, with the missing tail filled in from the germline J gene. The V call is TRBV20-1, the J call TRBJ2-3; 8 bases are a match to TRBD2. CDR3 length equals 13 residues. The V gene end was trimmed by 7 bases and the J gene end by 1 base; junction bases not matched to a gene: 4. Germline loops: CDR1 DFQATT, CDR2 SNEGSKA (reference sequence). The part of the CDR3 DNA that was read is TGCAGTGGAGAGACTAGCGGCACAGATACG. Translation: CSGETSGTDT. The entire CDR3 sequence reads CSGETSGTDTQYF.

In regard to this clone: Sequencing ends 3 residues short of the CDR3 end; the germline J gene provides the rest. The chain is built from TRBV7-9 and TRBJ1-1, with D unresolved. The CDR3 has 14 amino acids. The V and J ends lost 3 bases and 3 bases respectively, with 11 bases between them. Germline CDR1 and CDR2: SEHNR and FQNEAQ (reference sequence). CDR3 amino acids: CASSFGGRDTEAFF. The part of the CDR3 DNA that was read is TGTGCCAGCAGCTTTGGAGGGCGGGACACTGAA.

Details on this clone: With the read ending 3 residues before the CDR3 end, the germline J gene is used to fill in that end. The V and J genes are TRBV19 and TRBJ1-5, with a tentative D call TRBD1 (6 bases). Germline assignment: CDR1 LNHDA and CDR2 SQIVND (reference sequence). CDR3 size: 14 residues. V shed 6 bases and J shed 4 bases, with 13 bases lying between them. The CDR3 spells CASSHRDMNQPQHF. Incomplete CDR3 DNA: TGTGCCAGTAGCCACAGGGATATGAATCAGCCC.

For this clone: The read comes to an end 3 residues before the CDR3 does, leaving the germline J gene to fill in the end. The V call is TRBV19, the J call TRBJ2-5, with no clear D. The germline V gene has CDR1 LNHDA and CDR2 SQIVND (reference sequence). The V gene lost 2 bases and the J gene lost 2 bases, with 6 bases spanning the gap. The CDR3 has 13 residues. This CDR3 reads CASSINRQETQYF. The CDR3 DNA, read in part, is TGTGCCAGTAGTATAAACAGACAAGAGACC.